The rows below give T cell receptor beta chains drawn from one sample of a study of blood T cells in healthy people across ages. In TCRdb, the 5' RACE reads were re-called with MiXCR into one record per CDR3 protein. The table lists 1.6 million or so distinct CDR3 sequences, roughly 30% of them singletons. The specimen was blood. The origin of the receptors is a woman aged 25 to 39 in good health. CDR3s include the opening cysteine and the closing phenylalanine or tryptophan. D genes are given only for firm matches. Clone size is stated in some rows and not others, as once, few, many or a class when expanded.

CDR3aa | CDR3nt | v_gene | d_gene | j_gene | abundance
CASSLNLAGVEQYF | TGTGCCAGCAGCTTAAACCTAGCGGGGGTCGAGCAGTACTTC | TRBV7-6 | TRBD2 | TRBJ2-7 | NA
CASSLGSRGYEQYF | TGTGCCAGCAGCTTAGGTTCAAGGGGGTACGAGCAGTACTTC | TRBV13 | NA | TRBJ2-7 | few
CASSSPKTPSNYGYTF | TGTGCCAGCAGCTCGCCGAAGACACCCAGCAACTATGGCTACACCTTC | TRBV7-9 | NA | TRBJ1-2 | many
CASSRDNRNTEAFF | TGCGCCAGCAGCCGGGATAATAGGAACACTGAAGCTTTCTTT | TRBV4-1 | NA | TRBJ1-1 | NA
CASAGGDQGTQYF | TGCGCCAGCGCGGGTGGGGACCAAGGGACCCAGTACTTC | TRBV5-1 | NA | TRBJ2-5 | NA
CATDEGGPLGELFF | TGTGCCACCGACGAGGGGGGGCCTCTCGGGGAGCTGTTTTTT | TRBV28 | NA | TRBJ2-2 | NA
CSAESVTDEQYF | TGCAGTGCCGAAAGCGTAACGGACGAGCAGTACTTC | TRBV20-1 | NA | TRBJ2-7 | NA
CASTGSAGGTDTQYF | TGTGCCAGCACCGGATCGGCGGGCGGTACAGATACGCAGTATTTT | TRBV28 | NA | TRBJ2-3 | NA
CASSFAQETQYF | TGTGCCAGCAGCTTTGCCCAAGAGACCCAGTACTTC | TRBV7-6 | NA | TRBJ2-5 | NA
CSASGRRYEQYF | TGCAGTGCTAGTGGGAGGCGGTACGAGCAGTACTTC | TRBV20-1 | NA | TRBJ2-7 | NA
CASSPREGLAKNIQYF | TGTGCCAGCAGCCCAAGGGAGGGATTAGCCAAAAACATTCAGTACTTC | TRBV5-5 | TRBD2 | TRBJ2-4 | many
CSASLAGEGFF | TGCAGTGCTTCCCTAGCGGGGGAGGGCTTCTTC | TRBV20-1 | TRBD2 | TRBJ2-1 | NA
CSAQPRDRRSPLHF | TGCAGTGCACAACCTAGGGACAGGCGGTCACCCCTCCACTTT | TRBV20-1 | TRBD1 | TRBJ1-6 | NA
CASRTTGGNQPQHF | TGTGCCAGCAGGACGACAGGGGGCAATCAGCCCCAGCATTTT | TRBV6-2/TRBV6-3 | TRBD1 | TRBJ1-5 | few
CASTKSLAGGETQYF | TGTGCCAGCACCAAGAGCCTAGCGGGGGGTGAGACCCAGTACTTC | TRBV7-2 | TRBD2 | TRBJ2-5 | NA
CAISEREGLYEQYF | TGTGCCATCAGTGAGCGGGAGGGCCTGTACGAGCAGTACTTC | TRBV10-3 | TRBD2 | TRBJ2-7 | NA
CASRDFLDRQYF | TGTGCCAGCAGGGACTTCCTGGATAGGCAGTATTTT | TRBV6-2/TRBV6-3 | NA | TRBJ2-3 | few
CSARDDGRGYYGYTF | TGCAGTGCTAGAGATGACGGCAGGGGATACTATGGCTACACCTTC | TRBV20-1 | NA | TRBJ1-2 | NA
CASSRGGGNSYEQYF | TGTGCCAGCAGCCGAGGGGGCGGGAACTCCTACGAGCAGTACTTC | TRBV7-6 | NA | TRBJ2-7 | few
CSAREPLEAGSGEQFF | TGCAGTGCTAGAGAACCCTTAGAAGCGGGATCAGGCGAGCAGTTCTTC | TRBV20-1 | TRBD2 | TRBJ2-1 | few
CASSLEGLPNTEAFF | TGTGCCAGCAGCTTAGAAGGACTTCCCAACACTGAAGCTTTCTTT | TRBV7-9 | NA | TRBJ1-1 | NA
CASSPAGTGRTEAFF | TGCGCCAGCAGCCCGGCGGGGACAGGGCGCACTGAAGCTTTCTTT | TRBV5-1 | TRBD1 | TRBJ1-1 | many
CAINGRGNTEAFF | TGTGCCATCAACGGTCGAGGGAACACTGAAGCTTTCTTT | TRBV10-3 | NA | TRBJ1-1 | NA
CASSPDGTYGYTF | TGTGCCAGCAGTCCGGACGGCACCTATGGCTACACCTTC | TRBV6-5 | NA | TRBJ1-2 | NA
CAWSADSLNTEAFF | TGTGCCTGGAGTGCGGACAGTCTGAACACTGAAGCTTTCTTT | TRBV30 | NA | TRBJ1-1 | NA
CSARERTGACNEQFF | TGCAGTGCTAGAGAACGGACAGGGGCGTGCAATGAGCAGTTCTTC | TRBV20-1 | TRBD1 | TRBJ2-1 | few
CASTGIVRGNYGYTF | TGTGCCAGCACGGGAATCGTCAGAGGGAACTATGGCTACACCTTC | TRBV9 | NA | TRBJ1-2 | NA
CASSPGTLAGLDEQFF | TGTGCCAGCAGCCCAGGGACCCTAGCGGGTTTGGATGAGCAGTTCTTC | TRBV9 | TRBD2 | TRBJ2-1 | NA
CASSGGTGYGYTF | TGTGCCAGCAGCGGCGGGACAGGGTATGGCTACACCTTC | TRBV7-6 | TRBD1 | TRBJ1-2 | many
CASSYGTLGLGTQYF | TGTGCCAGCAGCTACGGGACACTCGGGCTCGGGACCCAGTACTTC | TRBV5-6 | NA | TRBJ2-5 | few
CAISESAKGTSPLHF | TGTGCCATCAGTGAGAGTGCCAAAGGGACTTCACCCCTCCACTTT | TRBV10-3 | NA | TRBJ1-6 | NA
CASSQDRRGRHEQYF | TGCGCCAGCAGCCAAGATAGAAGGGGGCGGCACGAGCAGTACTTC | TRBV4-1 | TRBD1 | TRBJ2-7 | NA
CAWSVLGAVGYTF | TGTGCCTGGAGTGTTCTGGGGGCGGTTGGCTACACCTTC | TRBV30 | NA | TRBJ1-2 | NA
CASSIGQGIYEQYF | TGTGCCAGCAGTATCGGACAGGGGATCTACGAGCAGTACTTC | TRBV27 | TRBD1 | TRBJ2-7 | few
CASRGTSTREQFF | TGTGCCAGCAGAGGGACTAGCACCCGTGAGCAGTTCTTC | TRBV6-5 | TRBD2 | TRBJ2-1 | NA
CASSLSYSGGANVLTF | TGTGCCAGCAGCTTATCATACTCCGGAGGGGCCAACGTCCTGACTTTC | TRBV7-3 | NA | TRBJ2-6 | NA
CASSLTGLGSNEQFF | TGTGCCAGCAGCTTAACGGGACTAGGGAGCAATGAGCAGTTCTTC | TRBV7-3 | TRBD2 | TRBJ2-1 | NA
CASSLTGGSGANVLTF | TGCGCCAGCAGCTTAACAGGGGGCTCCGGGGCCAACGTCCTGACTTTC | TRBV5-1 | TRBD1 | TRBJ2-6 | many
CSAKRVFKGDTQYF | TGCAGTGCGAAGCGGGTTTTTAAGGGGGATACGCAGTATTTT | TRBV20-1 | NA | TRBJ2-3 | once
CASSPTSTVRQPQHF | TGTGCCAGCAGCCCAACTTCGACAGTCCGGCAGCCCCAGCATTTT | TRBV6-2/TRBV6-3 | NA | TRBJ1-5 | NA
CSARPQLTSLETQYF | TGCAGTGCTAGACCCCAACTTACTAGCTTGGAGACCCAGTACTTC | TRBV20-1 | NA | TRBJ2-5 | NA
CASRWSVLAGGYQETQYF | TGTGCCAGCCGCTGGTCAGTCCTAGCGGGAGGTTATCAAGAGACCCAGTACTTC | TRBV6-2/TRBV6-3 | TRBD2 | TRBJ2-5 | NA
CATTGNSNQPQHF | TGTGCCACGACAGGGAACAGCAATCAGCCCCAGCATTTT | TRBV10-3 | TRBD1 | TRBJ1-5 | many
CSARNSPSGTYEQYF | TGCAGTGCTAGAAACTCCCCTAGCGGGACCTACGAGCAGTACTTC | TRBV20-1 | TRBD2 | TRBJ2-7 | NA
CASRRQDSYEQYF | TGTGCCAGCAGGAGACAGGACTCCTACGAGCAGTACTTC | TRBV27 | NA | TRBJ2-7 | NA
CASSVGGGDNQETQYF | TGTGCCAGCAGCGTAGGTGGCGGGGATAACCAAGAGACCCAGTACTTC | TRBV9 | NA | TRBJ2-5 | few
CSARDRDGSSGANVLTF | TGCAGTGCTAGAGATCGGGACGGGAGCTCTGGGGCCAACGTCCTGACTTTC | TRBV20-1 | NA | TRBJ2-6 | NA
CSAREGRTVKGYTF | TGCAGTGCTAGAGAGGGCCGGACGGTGAAAGGCTACACCTTC | TRBV20-1 | NA | TRBJ1-2 | NA